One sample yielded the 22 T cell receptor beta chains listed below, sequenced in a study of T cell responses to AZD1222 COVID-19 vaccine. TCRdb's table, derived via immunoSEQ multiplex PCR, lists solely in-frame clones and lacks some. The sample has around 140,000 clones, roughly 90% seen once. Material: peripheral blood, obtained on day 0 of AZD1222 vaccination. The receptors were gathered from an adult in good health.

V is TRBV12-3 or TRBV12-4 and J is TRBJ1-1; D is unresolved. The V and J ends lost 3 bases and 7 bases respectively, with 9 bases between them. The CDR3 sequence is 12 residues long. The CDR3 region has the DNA TGTGCCAGCAGTTTCGCGTACAGTGAAGCTTTCTTT. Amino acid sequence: CASSFAYSEAFF.

The CDR3 protein is CASSRDRGNYGYTF. CDR3 sequence (DNA): TGTGCCAGCTCACGGGACAGGGGGAACTATGGCTACACCTTC. The chain couples TRBV18 to TRBJ1-2; 11 positions match TRBD1. CDR3 length: 14 amino acids. Per germline, CDR1 KGHSH and CDR2 LQKENI. The ends lost 4 bases at V and 2 bases at J; junction bases unmatched: 0.

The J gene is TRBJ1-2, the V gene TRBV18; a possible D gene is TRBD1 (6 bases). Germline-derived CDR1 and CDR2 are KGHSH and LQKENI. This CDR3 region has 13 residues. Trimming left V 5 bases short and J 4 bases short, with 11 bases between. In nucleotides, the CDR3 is TGTGCCAGCTCAGGGCAGGGGAGCTATGGCTACACCTTC. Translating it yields CASSGQGSYGYTF.

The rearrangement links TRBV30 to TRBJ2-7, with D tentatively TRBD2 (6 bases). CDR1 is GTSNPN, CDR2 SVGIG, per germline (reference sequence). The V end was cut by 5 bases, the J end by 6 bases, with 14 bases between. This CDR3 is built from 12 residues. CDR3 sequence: CAWSPFSGEQYF. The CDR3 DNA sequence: TGTGCCTGGTCTCCTTTTAGCGGCGAGCAGTACTTC.

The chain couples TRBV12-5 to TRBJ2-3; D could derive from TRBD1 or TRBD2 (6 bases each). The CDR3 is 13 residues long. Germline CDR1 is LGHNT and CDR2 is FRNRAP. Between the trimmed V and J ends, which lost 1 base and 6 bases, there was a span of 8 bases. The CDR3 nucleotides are TGTGCTAGTGGTTTGGGAGGGGGGGATACGCAGTATTTT. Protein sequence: CASGLGGGDTQYF.

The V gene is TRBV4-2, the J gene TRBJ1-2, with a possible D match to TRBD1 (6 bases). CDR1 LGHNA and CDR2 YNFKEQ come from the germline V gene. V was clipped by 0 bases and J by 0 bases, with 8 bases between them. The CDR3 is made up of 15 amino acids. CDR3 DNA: TGTGCCAGCAGCCAAGATAGACAGGCTAACTATGGCTACACCTTC. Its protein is CASSQDRQANYGYTF.

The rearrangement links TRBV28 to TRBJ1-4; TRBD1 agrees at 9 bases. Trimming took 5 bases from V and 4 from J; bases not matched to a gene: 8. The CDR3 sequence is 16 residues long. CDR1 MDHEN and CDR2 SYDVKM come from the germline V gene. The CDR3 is CASSGRTGALNEKLFF. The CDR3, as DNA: TGTGCCAGCAGTGGAAGGACAGGGGCCCTTAATGAAAAACTGTTTTTT.

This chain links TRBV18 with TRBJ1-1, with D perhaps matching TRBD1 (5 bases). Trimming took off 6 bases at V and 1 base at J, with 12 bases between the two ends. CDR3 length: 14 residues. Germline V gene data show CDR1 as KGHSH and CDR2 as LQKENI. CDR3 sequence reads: CASSPYTGNTEAFF. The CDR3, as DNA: TGTGCCAGCTCGCCGTATACAGGGAACACTGAAGCTTTCTTT.

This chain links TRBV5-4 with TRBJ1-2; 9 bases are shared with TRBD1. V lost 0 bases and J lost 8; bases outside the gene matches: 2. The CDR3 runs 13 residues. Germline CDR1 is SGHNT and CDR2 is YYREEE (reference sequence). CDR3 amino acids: CASSLDRGQGYTF. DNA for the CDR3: TGTGCCAGCAGCTTGGACAGGGGGCAAGGCTACACCTTC.

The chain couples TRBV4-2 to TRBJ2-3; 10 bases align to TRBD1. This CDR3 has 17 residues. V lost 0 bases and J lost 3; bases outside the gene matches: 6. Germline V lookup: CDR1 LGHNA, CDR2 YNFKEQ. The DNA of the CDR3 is TGTGCCAGCAGCCAAGACGGTTCGGGACAGGGGACAGATACGCAGTATTTT. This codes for CASSQDGSGQGTDTQYF.

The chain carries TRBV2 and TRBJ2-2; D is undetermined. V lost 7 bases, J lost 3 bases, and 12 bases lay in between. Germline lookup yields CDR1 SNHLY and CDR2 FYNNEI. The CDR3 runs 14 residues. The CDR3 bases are TGTGCCAGCACCGACAATAGACACACCGGGGAGCTGTTTTTT. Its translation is CASTDNRHTGELFF.

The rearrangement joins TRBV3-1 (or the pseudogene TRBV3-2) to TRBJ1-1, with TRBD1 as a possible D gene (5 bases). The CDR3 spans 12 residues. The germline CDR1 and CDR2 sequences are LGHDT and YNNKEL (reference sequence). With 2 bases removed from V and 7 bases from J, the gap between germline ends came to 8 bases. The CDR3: CASSQPGGEAFF. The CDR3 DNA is TGTGCCAGCAGCCAACCTGGGGGTGAAGCTTTCTTT.

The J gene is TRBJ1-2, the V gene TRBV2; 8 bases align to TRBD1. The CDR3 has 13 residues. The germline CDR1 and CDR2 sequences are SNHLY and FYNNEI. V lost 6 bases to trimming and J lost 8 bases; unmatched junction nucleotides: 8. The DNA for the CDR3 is TGTGCCAGCAGGGTGACAGGGGAGGTAGGCTACACCTTC. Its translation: CASRVTGEVGYTF.

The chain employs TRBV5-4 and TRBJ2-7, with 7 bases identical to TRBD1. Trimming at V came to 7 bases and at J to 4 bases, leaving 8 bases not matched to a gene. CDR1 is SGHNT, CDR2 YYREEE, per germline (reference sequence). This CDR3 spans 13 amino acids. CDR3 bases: TGTGCCAGCGGGCGGCAGGGGGAATACGAGCAGTACTTC. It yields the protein CASGRQGEYEQYF. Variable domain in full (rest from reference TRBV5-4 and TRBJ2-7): ETGVTQSPTHLIKTRGQQVTLRCSSQSGHNTVSWYQQALGQGPQFIFQYYREEENGRGNFPPRFSGLQFPNYSSELNVNALELDDSALYLCASGRQGEYEQYFGPGTRLTVT.

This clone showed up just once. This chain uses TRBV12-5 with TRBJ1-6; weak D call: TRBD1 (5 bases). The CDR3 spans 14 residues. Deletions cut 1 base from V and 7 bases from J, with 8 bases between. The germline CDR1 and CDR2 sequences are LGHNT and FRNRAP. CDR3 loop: CASGLDWGNSPLHF. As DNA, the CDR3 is TGTGCTAGTGGTTTGGATTGGGGGAATTCACCCCTCCACTTT.

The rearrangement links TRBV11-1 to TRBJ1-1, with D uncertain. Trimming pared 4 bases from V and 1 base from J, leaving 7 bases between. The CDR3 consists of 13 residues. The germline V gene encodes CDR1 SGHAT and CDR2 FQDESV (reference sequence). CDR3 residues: CASSSKTNTEAFF. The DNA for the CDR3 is TGTGCCAGCAGCTCTAAAACGAACACTGAAGCTTTCTTT.

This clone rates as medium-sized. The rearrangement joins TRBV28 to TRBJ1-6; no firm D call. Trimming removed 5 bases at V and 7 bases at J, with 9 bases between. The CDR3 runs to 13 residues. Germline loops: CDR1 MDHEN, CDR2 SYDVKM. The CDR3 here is CASSPLGNSPLHF. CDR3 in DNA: TGTGCCAGCAGTCCTTTAGGGAATTCACCCCTCCACTTT.

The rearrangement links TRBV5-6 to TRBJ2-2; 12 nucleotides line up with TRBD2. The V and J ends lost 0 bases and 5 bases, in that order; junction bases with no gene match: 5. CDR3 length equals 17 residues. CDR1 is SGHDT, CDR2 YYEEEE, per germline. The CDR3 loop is CASSLGLAGVGTGELFF. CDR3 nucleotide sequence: TGTGCCAGCAGCTTGGGACTAGCGGGAGTCGGGACCGGGGAGCTGTTTTTT.

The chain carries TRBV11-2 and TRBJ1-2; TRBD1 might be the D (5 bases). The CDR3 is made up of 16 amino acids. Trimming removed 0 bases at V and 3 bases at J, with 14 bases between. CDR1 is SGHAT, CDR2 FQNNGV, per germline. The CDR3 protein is CASSLEPGPSYYGYTF. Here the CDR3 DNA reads TGTGCCAGCAGCTTAGAACCGGGGCCGTCCTACTATGGCTACACCTTC.

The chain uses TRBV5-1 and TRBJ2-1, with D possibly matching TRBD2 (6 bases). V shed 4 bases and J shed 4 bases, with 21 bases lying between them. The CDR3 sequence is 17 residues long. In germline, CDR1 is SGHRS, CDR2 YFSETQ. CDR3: CASSPDPREWEYNEQFF. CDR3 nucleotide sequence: TGCGCCAGCAGCCCTGACCCACGGGAGTGGGAGTACAATGAGCAGTTCTTC.

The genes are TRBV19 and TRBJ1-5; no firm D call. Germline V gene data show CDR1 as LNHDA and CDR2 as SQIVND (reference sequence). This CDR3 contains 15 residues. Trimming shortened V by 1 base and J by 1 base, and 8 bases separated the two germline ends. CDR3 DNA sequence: TGTGCCAGTAGTATAGTCCCAGGCAGCAATCAGCCCCAGCATTTT. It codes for CASSIVPGSNQPQHF.

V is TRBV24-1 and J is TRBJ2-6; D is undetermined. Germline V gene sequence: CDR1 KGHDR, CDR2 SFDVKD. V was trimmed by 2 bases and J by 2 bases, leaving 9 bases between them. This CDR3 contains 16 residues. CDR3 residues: CATSDSLAPGANVLTF. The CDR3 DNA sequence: TGTGCCACCAGTGATTCTCTTGCTCCTGGGGCCAACGTCCTGACTTTC.